Listed below are T cell receptor beta chains from one sample, sequenced in a study of response to subunit inactivated influenza vaccine. Each CDR3 protein is one row after TCRdb ran MiXCR on the RT-PCR reads. The table has approximately 680,000 distinct CDR3 sequences, around 16% seen once. Sequencing used PBMCs from blood, obtained 11 to 12 days after vaccination. The receptor source for this set is a man aged 45-60 years who received an inactivated influenza vaccine. The CDR3 runs from the conserved cysteine through the conserved F or W. D genes are given only for firm matches. Clone size is not always given. Where it is, it says once, few, many or a class for expanded clones.

d_call	clone_size	j_call	v_call	cdr3_aa	cdr3_nt
NA	NA	TRBJ2-1	TRBV7-9	CASSLAASVLPYEQFF	TGTGCCAGCAGCTTAGCGGCGTCAGTTCTTCCCTATGAGCAGTTCTTC
NA	few	TRBJ1-1	TRBV18	CASSPQVTSMNTEAFF	TGTGCCAGCTCACCCCAGGTTACCTCCATGAACACTGAAGCTTTCTTT
NA	NA	TRBJ1-3	TRBV2	CASSDWSSPSGNTIYF	TGTGCCAGCAGTGATTGGTCCAGCCCCTCTGGAAACACCATATATTTT
NA	NA	TRBJ1-5	TRBV4-2	CASSQDGSQNNQPQHF	TGTGCCAGCAGCCAAGATGGTTCACAGAACAATCAGCCCCAGCATTTT
NA	NA	TRBJ2-3	TRBV12-3/TRBV12-4	CASSSSVLPPDTQYF	TGTGCCAGCAGTTCCTCGGTCCTTCCCCCAGATACGCAGTATTTT
NA	few	TRBJ2-3	TRBV7-2	CASSSLGLNPTDTQYF	TGTGCCAGCAGTTCTCTTGGACTAAATCCCACAGATACGCAGTATTTT
TRBD1	few	TRBJ1-6	TRBV7-2	CASSTRTGGNSPLHF	TGTGCCAGCAGCACCCGGACAGGGGGAAATTCACCCCTCCACTTT
NA	NA	TRBJ2-1	TRBV11-2	CAEEEMSNEQFF	TGTGCCGAAGAAGAGATGAGCAATGAGCAGTTCTTC
TRBD1	NA	TRBJ1-1	TRBV4-3	CASSPATGGNTEAFF	TGCGCCAGCAGCCCGGCGACAGGGGGGAACACTGAAGCTTTCTTT
TRBD2	NA	TRBJ2-7	TRBV20-1	CSARGALAGLNYEQYF	TGCAGTGCTAGAGGGGCGCTAGCGGGGCTAAACTACGAGCAGTACTTC
TRBD1	NA	TRBJ1-2	TRBV9	CASSHRDSPYGYTF	TGTGCCAGCAGCCACCGGGACAGTCCTTATGGCTACACCTTC
NA	few	TRBJ2-1	TRBV3-1	CASSPPGTSTYNEQFF	TGTGCCAGCAGCCCACCCGGGACATCCACCTACAATGAGCAGTTCTTC
TRBD2	NA	TRBJ2-5	TRBV6-2/TRBV6-3	CASRLDAGGQETQYF	TGTGCCAGCAGATTAGATGCGGGGGGGCAAGAGACCCAGTACTTC
TRBD2	NA	TRBJ2-1	TRBV4-3	CASSHGLAGPQFF	TGCGCCAGCAGCCACGGACTAGCGGGACCGCAGTTCTTC
TRBD1	NA	TRBJ2-7	TRBV7-2	CASSWVPGQGRNEQYF	TGTGCCAGCAGCTGGGTTCCGGGACAGGGGAGAAACGAGCAGTACTTC
NA	few	TRBJ1-2	TRBV4-3	CASSPAQGNGYTF	TGCGCCAGCAGCCCCGCTCAGGGCAATGGCTACACCTTC
TRBD2	many	TRBJ2-1	TRBV6-2/TRBV6-3	CASSLGLAGPFF	TGTGCCAGCAGTCTCGGACTAGCGGGTCCGTTCTTC
TRBD1	few	TRBJ2-7	TRBV2	CASRDSGTAYEQYF	TGTGCCAGCAGGGATTCAGGGACAGCCTACGAGCAGTACTTC
NA	NA	TRBJ2-5	TRBV29-1	CSALRGSETQYF	TGCAGCGCCCTAAGGGGCTCGGAGACCCAGTACTTC
TRBD2	once	TRBJ2-3	TRBV3-1	CASSQTYLAGGPDTHYF	TGTGCCAGCAGCCAAACGTACCTAGCGGGAGGGCCAGATACGCATTATTTT
NA	few	TRBJ2-2	TRBV7-9	CASSFGGHNTGELFF	TGTGCCAGCAGCTTTGGTGGGCATAACACCGGGGAGCTGTTTTTT
TRBD1	few	TRBJ1-1	TRBV6-5	CASSWGQGANTEAFF	TGTGCCAGCAGTTGGGGACAGGGGGCGAACACTGAAGCTTTCTTT
NA	few	TRBJ1-6	TRBV6-2/TRBV6-3	CASSSRANNSPLHF	TGTGCCAGCAGTTCCCGGGCCAATAATTCACCCCTCCACTTT
NA	NA	TRBJ1-3	TRBV20-1	CSATREIGNTIYF	TGCAGTGCTACCAGGGAAATAGGAAACACCATATATTTT
NA	few	TRBJ1-1	TRBV20-1	CRVKALRWSEAFF	TGCAGGGTTAAGGCCCTAAGATGGTCTGAAGCTTTCTTT
TRBD1	NA	TRBJ1-4	TRBV29-1	CSVDPGGDEKLFF	TGCAGCGTTGACCCAGGGGGAGATGAAAAACTGTTTTTT
TRBD2	few	TRBJ2-5	TRBV12-3/TRBV12-4	CASRASSGQETQYF	TGTGCCAGCAGAGCCTCTAGCGGCCAAGAGACCCAGTACTTC
NA	NA	TRBJ2-2	TRBV3-1	CASSQSRSAALIAGELFF	TGTGCCAGCAGCCAAAGTCGGAGCGCCGCCTTAATAGCCGGGGAGCTGTTTTTT
NA	few	TRBJ2-1	TRBV27	CASSPSPGPYNEQFF	TGTGCCAGCAGCCCCAGCCCAGGGCCCTACAATGAGCAGTTCTTC
NA	few	TRBJ1-1	TRBV28	CASSFGQEAFF	TGTGCCAGCAGTTTTGGACAGGAAGCTTTCTTT
NA	NA	TRBJ2-5	TRBV20-1	CSATADETQYF	TGCAGTGCTACGGCTGACGAGACCCAGTACTTC
NA	few	TRBJ1-3	TRBV7-2	CASSLVRDSGNTIYF	TGTGCCAGCAGCTTAGTCCGGGATTCTGGAAACACCATATATTTT
NA	NA	TRBJ2-5	TRBV20-1	CSARDSTHGRETQYF	TGCAGTGCTAGAGATTCGACTCACGGACGAGAGACCCAGTACTTC
NA	NA	TRBJ2-5	TRBV6-2/TRBV6-3	CASSYEGLGTQYF	TGTGCCAGCAGTTATGAGGGGTTAGGGACCCAGTACTTC
NA	few	TRBJ2-3	TRBV10-3	CAISESRGAFDTQYF	TGTGCCATCAGTGAGTCGAGAGGGGCTTTTGATACGCAGTATTTT
TRBD1	NA	TRBJ1-5	TRBV5-5	CASSLDGQGNQPQHF	TGTGCCAGCAGCCTGGACGGACAGGGCAATCAGCCCCAGCATTTT
NA	NA	TRBJ2-1	TRBV7-2	CASSARAGNEQFF	TGTGCCAGCAGCGCCCGCGCTGGGAATGAGCAGTTCTTC
NA	many	TRBJ2-1	TRBV6-5	CASSYGGPHNEQFF	TGTGCCAGCAGTTATGGGGGACCGCACAATGAGCAGTTCTTC
NA	few	TRBJ2-2	TRBV12-3/TRBV12-4	CASSLWPGEAGELFF	TGTGCCAGCAGTTTATGGCCAGGGGAGGCCGGGGAGCTGTTTTTT
NA	many	TRBJ2-5	TRBV12-3/TRBV12-4	CASSHQETQYF	TGTGCCAGCAGTCACCAAGAGACCCAGTACTTC
NA	many	TRBJ1-1	TRBV6-2/TRBV6-3	CASSYTTNTEAFF	TGTGCCAGCAGTTACACAACGAACACTGAAGCTTTCTTT
TRBD1	NA	TRBJ2-7	TRBV10-3	CAINTDRTGEQYF	TGTGCCATCAATACGGACAGGACGGGAGAGCAGTACTTC
NA	many	TRBJ2-3	TRBV4-2	CASSLELLTGFVEDTQYF	TGTGCCAGCAGCCTGGAACTACTGACAGGTTTTGTGGAAGATACGCAGTATTTT
NA	once	TRBJ2-3	TRBV20-1	CSAAIAGLDKGTQYF	TGCAGTGCTGCTATCGCAGGGCTCGACAAGGGTACGCAGTATTTT
TRBD1	NA	TRBJ1-5	TRBV19	CASSRRIEGQSNQPQHF	TGTGCCAGTAGTAGAAGGATCGAGGGACAGAGCAATCAGCCCCAGCATTTT